This T cell receptor (beta chain) is from a study of blood T cell repertoires in COVID-19. The repertoire was sequenced with immunoSEQ multiplex PCR; TCRdb's copy has only in-frame clones and lacks some. Of approximately 280,000 clones listed, roughly 84% are singletons. There are 12 residues in the CDR3. Between the trimmed V and J ends, which lost 6 bases and 3 bases, there was a span of 8 bases. The germline CDR1 and CDR2 sequences are LGHNT and FRNRAP. The sequence was obtained from a human donor with COVID-19, enrolled during active disease. The donor label of this sample is uncertain. Input material: peripheral blood. This rearrangement joins TRBV12-5 to TRBJ1-1; tentatively, D is TRBD1 (5 bases). The CDR3 DNA follows: TGTGCTAGTGGCGACAGCTACACTGAAGCTTTCTTT. This translates into CASGDSYTEAFF.